The TCR beta chain under discussion was sequenced for a study of shared clonotypes between healthy human individuals. Study outcomes and limitations: Sampling included only blood; tissue repertoires likely differ.

As regards this clone: Its antigen is undetermined.

Germline lookup yields CDR1 SGHTA and CDR2 FQGTGA. V lost 3 bases to trimming and J lost 4 bases, with 13 bases between them. This CDR3 region has 15 residues. TCRdb keeps only in-frame clones here, not all; method: immunoSEQ multiplex PCR. Here the sample spans fewer than 600,000 clones, about 74% being singletons. Material: PBMCs. This TCR was recovered from a woman in her thirties or forties in good health. Some clones in this sample may be carry-over from other donors' samples. This sequence joins TRBV7-3 and TRBJ2-1; tentative D call: TRBD1 (6 bases). The CDR3 spells CASSLSRQAYNEQFF. The CDR3 DNA sequence: TGTGCCAGCAGCTTGTCACGACAGGCATACAATGAGCAGTTCTTC.